The sequence of this T cell receptor (beta chain) was determined in a study of cytomegalovirus exposure and HLA in healthy donors. Study results and limitations: 87-base-pair reads could not separate some V segments, including TRBV6-2 and TRBV6-3. Researchers had no immune exposure information except CMV serostatus available. Reports indicate that TCR beta sequences accurately predicted the HLA-A and HLA-B alleles of most subjects. Three of the chains that were CMV-associated were confirmed in vitro to be specific for CMV antigens.

In regard to this clone: Its matching antigen is unknown.

Germline lookup yields CDR1 LGHNA and CDR2 YSLEER. This CDR3 region has 18 residues. The ends were cut back, 0 bases at V and 5 bases at J, with 17 bases in the middle. PCR employed 60 Vbeta and 13 Jbeta primers. Generated by immunoSEQ multiplex PCR, the TCRdb table keeps only in-frame clones and is missing some. The sample holds under 200,000 clones; around three quarters are singletons and the top ten take about 2.1%. The V gene is TRBV4-3, the J gene TRBJ1-6, with D possibly being TRBD1 (5 bases). Sequenced material: PBMCs. This TCR was recovered from a woman aged 25 to 39 in good health and CMV-seropositive. CDR3 sequence reads: CASSQDPLFFRDNSPLHF. The DNA of the CDR3 is TGCGCCAGCAGCCAAGATCCCCTTTTTTTCAGGGATAATTCACCCCTCCACTTT.